This T cell receptor (beta chain) was documented in a study of shared clonotypes between healthy human individuals. At deep level, the assay was performed. Some clones are missing from TCRdb's copy, which holds only in-frame ones; the method was immunoSEQ multiplex PCR. Altogether a few million clones are present, approximately 96% being singletons, with the ten largest covering less than 0.15%. V gave up 6 bases and J gave up 2 bases; unmatched junction bases: 7. Germline assignment: CDR1 WSHSY and CDR2 SAAADI. The CDR3 spans 15 residues. The rearrangement uses TRBV10-2 and TRBJ2-1; 7 bases line up with TRBD2. Source material: naive CD4+ T cells sorted from blood. Subset noted: CD45RA+ positively selected. The source of this sequence is a young man in good health. DNA for the CDR3: TGCGCCAGCAGGGGGGGGGATTCTCCCTACAATGAGCAGTTCTTC. This translates into CASRGGDSPYNEQFF.